Listed below are T cell receptor beta chains from one sample, sequenced in a study of blood T cells in healthy people across ages. TCRdb recomputed calls from the 5' RACE reads with MiXCR, one row per CDR3 protein. The repertoire includes hundreds of thousands of distinct CDR3 sequences, approximately 30% of them detected once, and roughly 14% sits in the top ten. The sample taken for sequencing was blood. The source of these receptors is a woman at least 80 years old in good health. Each CDR3 is given with its conserved first and last residue. The D gene is left open where the match is weak. Some rows mark clone size as missing; the rest say once, few, many or name a class of expanded clone.

clone_size: many; d_call: NA; v_call: TRBV15; j_call: TRBJ2-1; cdr3_nt: TGTGCCACCAGGAACCGAGGACTGGCAATGAATGAGCAGTTCTTC; cdr3_aa: CATRNRGLAMNEQFF
clone_size: NA; d_call: NA; v_call: TRBV6-6; j_call: TRBJ1-3; cdr3_nt: TGTGCCAGCACCGACCCCCGAAGGGGAAACACCATATATTTT; cdr3_aa: CASTDPRRGNTIYF
clone_size: NA; d_call: NA; v_call: TRBV7-2; j_call: TRBJ1-5; cdr3_nt: TGTGCCAGCAGCTTAGTTCCTAATAGCAATCAGCCCCAGCATTTT; cdr3_aa: CASSLVPNSNQPQHF
clone_size: many; d_call: TRBD2; v_call: TRBV29-1; j_call: TRBJ2-7; cdr3_nt: TGCAGCGTCCAAAAGACTAGCGGGGGACCTGGCGGGCAGTACTTC; cdr3_aa: CSVQKTSGGPGGQYF
clone_size: many; d_call: TRBD1; v_call: TRBV5-6; j_call: TRBJ2-1; cdr3_nt: TGTGCCAGCAGCTCTACCCCCAGGGGGTCCTACAATGAGCAGTTCTTC; cdr3_aa: CASSSTPRGSYNEQFF
clone_size: many; d_call: NA; v_call: TRBV6-2/TRBV6-3; j_call: TRBJ1-1; cdr3_nt: TGTGCCAGCAGCCGATGGAGCGCTGAAGCTTTCTTT; cdr3_aa: CASSRWSAEAFF
clone_size: NA; d_call: TRBD1; v_call: TRBV15; j_call: TRBJ2-7; cdr3_nt: TGTGCCACCAGAGCCGCAGGGGGTTCCTACGAGCAGTACTTC; cdr3_aa: CATRAAGGSYEQYF
clone_size: once; d_call: NA; v_call: TRBV20-1; j_call: TRBJ1-5; cdr3_nt: TGCAGTGCTAGAGGCAGGGCTTGGTTGAGTAGCAATCAGCCCCAGCATTTT; cdr3_aa: CSARGRAWLSSNQPQHF
clone_size: NA; d_call: TRBD1; v_call: TRBV20-1; j_call: TRBJ2-5; cdr3_nt: TGCAGTACTCAGAGCCCGGGACAGGGGTCGAGTGAGCAGTACTTC; cdr3_aa: CSTQSPGQGSSEQYF
clone_size: many; d_call: TRBD2; v_call: TRBV5-5; j_call: TRBJ2-7; cdr3_nt: TGTGCCAGCAGTTTTGTAGCGGGCGCTACCTACGAGCAGTACTTC; cdr3_aa: CASSFVAGATYEQYF
clone_size: many; d_call: NA; v_call: TRBV12-3/TRBV12-4; j_call: TRBJ2-1; cdr3_nt: TGTGCCAGCGGCACGACGGGGGATAACAATGAGCAGTTCTTC; cdr3_aa: CASGTTGDNNEQFF
clone_size: few; d_call: TRBD1; v_call: TRBV2; j_call: TRBJ1-5; cdr3_nt: TGTGCCAGCAGTGAACGACAGGGTCCCTATCAGCCCCAGCATTTT; cdr3_aa: CASSERQGPYQPQHF
clone_size: many; d_call: TRBD2; v_call: TRBV7-2; j_call: TRBJ2-1; cdr3_nt: TGTGCCAGCAGCTTATTTGTCGGGGGGGTCTCCTACAATGAGCAGTTCTTC; cdr3_aa: CASSLFVGGVSYNEQFF
clone_size: many; d_call: NA; v_call: TRBV3-1; j_call: TRBJ1-2; cdr3_nt: TGTGCCAGCAGCCAAGATGCGTTACTCTATGGCTACACCTTC; cdr3_aa: CASSQDALLYGYTF
clone_size: NA; d_call: NA; v_call: TRBV5-5; j_call: TRBJ2-1; cdr3_nt: TGTGCCAGCACCCAGGATCCCGGGTCCTACAATGAGCAGTTCTTC; cdr3_aa: CASTQDPGSYNEQFF
clone_size: many; d_call: NA; v_call: TRBV6-5; j_call: TRBJ1-2; cdr3_nt: TGTGCCAGCGGCCCCCGGGCAGTGGGTGCTGACTATGGCTACACCTTC; cdr3_aa: CASGPRAVGADYGYTF
clone_size: many; d_call: NA; v_call: TRBV7-2; j_call: TRBJ1-2; cdr3_nt: TGTGCCAGCAGCCCCGCCCGGCCATCCTATGGCTACACCTTC; cdr3_aa: CASSPARPSYGYTF
clone_size: many; d_call: TRBD1; v_call: TRBV29-1; j_call: TRBJ2-7; cdr3_nt: TGCAGCGTTGAAGATCGGGCAGGGGGCTACGAGCAGTACTTC; cdr3_aa: CSVEDRAGGYEQYF
clone_size: NA; d_call: NA; v_call: TRBV20-1; j_call: TRBJ1-1; cdr3_nt: TGCAGTGCGCTCGACTCGTTCGAGAATGAAGCTTTCTTT; cdr3_aa: CSALDSFENEAFF
clone_size: many; d_call: NA; v_call: TRBV7-2; j_call: TRBJ2-7; cdr3_nt: TGTGCCAGCAGCTTAGTCGTTACGGGGTACGAGCAGTACTTC; cdr3_aa: CASSLVVTGYEQYF
clone_size: many; d_call: NA; v_call: TRBV20-1; j_call: TRBJ2-1; cdr3_nt: TGCAGTGTTACCCACCTTAAAGAGCAGTTCTTC; cdr3_aa: CSVTHLKEQFF
clone_size: many; d_call: TRBD1; v_call: TRBV12-3/TRBV12-4; j_call: TRBJ2-7; cdr3_nt: TGTGCCAGCAGTCCGGACAGGGTATGGTACGAGCAGTACTTC; cdr3_aa: CASSPDRVWYEQYF
clone_size: NA; d_call: NA; v_call: TRBV6-5; j_call: TRBJ2-1; cdr3_nt: TGTGCCAGCAGTTACTTAACGGGACACTTGCACAATGAGCAGTTCTTC; cdr3_aa: CASSYLTGHLHNEQFF
clone_size: many; d_call: NA; v_call: TRBV24-1; j_call: TRBJ2-3; cdr3_nt: TGTGCCACCAGTGATTCACAGGCTTACACAGATACGCAGTATTTT; cdr3_aa: CATSDSQAYTDTQYF
clone_size: many; d_call: NA; v_call: TRBV9; j_call: TRBJ1-2; cdr3_nt: TGTGCCAGCAGCGTAGTCGGAACAGGCTATGGCTACACCTTC; cdr3_aa: CASSVVGTGYGYTF
clone_size: many; d_call: NA; v_call: TRBV7-6; j_call: TRBJ1-2; cdr3_nt: TGTGCCAGCAGCCCAGACTTGGATAGAGACTATGGCTACACCTTC; cdr3_aa: CASSPDLDRDYGYTF
clone_size: many; d_call: TRBD2; v_call: TRBV20-1; j_call: TRBJ2-3; cdr3_nt: TGCAGTGCTAGAGATCGGGAGCGGGGGGCGGTCACAGATACGCAGTATTTT; cdr3_aa: CSARDRERGAVTDTQYF
clone_size: NA; d_call: NA; v_call: TRBV7-9; j_call: TRBJ1-2; cdr3_nt: TGTGCCAGCAGCTTATTGGCACAGGGTAGAGGCTACACCTTC; cdr3_aa: CASSLLAQGRGYTF
clone_size: NA; d_call: NA; v_call: TRBV15; j_call: TRBJ1-4; cdr3_nt: TGTGCCACCAGCAGGCCCTGGAAGGGGGGCGAAAAACTGTTTTTT; cdr3_aa: CATSRPWKGGEKLFF
clone_size: few; d_call: NA; v_call: TRBV25-1; j_call: TRBJ1-6; cdr3_nt: TGTGCCAGCAGTGACGGGTCTCCAGGAATTTCACCCCTCCACTTT; cdr3_aa: CASSDGSPGISPLHF
clone_size: many; d_call: NA; v_call: TRBV7-8; j_call: TRBJ1-2; cdr3_nt: TGTGCCAGCAGCTCGGAAAGGGGGTCATCGGCGTATGGCTACACCTTC; cdr3_aa: CASSSERGSSAYGYTF
clone_size: NA; d_call: TRBD1; v_call: TRBV5-1; j_call: TRBJ2-7; cdr3_nt: TGCGCCAGCAGCCCGGAGGGGACAGGGGTCTCCTACGAGCAGTACTTC; cdr3_aa: CASSPEGTGVSYEQYF
clone_size: few; d_call: NA; v_call: TRBV7-6; j_call: TRBJ1-6; cdr3_nt: TGTGCCAGCAGCTTGACAGTTGCAGGAGATAATTCACCCCTCCACTTT; cdr3_aa: CASSLTVAGDNSPLHF
clone_size: few; d_call: NA; v_call: TRBV11-2; j_call: TRBJ1-1; cdr3_nt: TGTGCCAGCAGCCCAGAGGCTCTTTCAGAAGCTTTCTTT; cdr3_aa: CASSPEALSEAFF
clone_size: many; d_call: TRBD2; v_call: TRBV20-1; j_call: TRBJ2-3; cdr3_nt: TGCAGTGCTAGAGGCGGGGGGACGGTAGATACGCAGTATTTT; cdr3_aa: CSARGGGTVDTQYF